This paragraph reports one T cell receptor beta chain. Its antigen remains unknown. The sample originates from a study of T cells expressing NK-cell markers. Study observations and caveats: Four donors likewise had their CD3+CD56-NKG2C+ fraction led by these clonotypes. In over 5 donors, dominant CD3+CD56+NKG2C+ clonotypes ranked among the top 10 CD8+ clonotypes.

Germline CDR1 is KGHDR and CDR2 is SFDVKD. This CDR3 comprises 16 residues. TCRdb re-called the 5' RACE reads and catalogs CDR3 proteins one per entry, DNA excluded. Its table lists 400,000 or so distinct CDR3 sequences. This clonotype was obtained from a woman aged 50 to 60 in good health. The sequenced sample consisted of blood T cells: a sorted CD56 or NKG2C T cell subset, CD4+ or CD8+ T cells, or bulk PBMC T cells (not recorded which). This chain joins TRBV24-1 and TRBJ2-2; TCRdb designates TRBD2, a call that cannot be tested without DNA. This CDR3 is CATSGESPANTGELFF.